These T cell receptor beta chains were read from a single sample in a study of cytomegalovirus exposure and HLA in healthy donors. The protocol was immunoSEQ multiplex PCR, while the TCRdb copy is restricted to in-frame clones and leaves out a portion. In the table there are about 160,000 clones, around 84% of which are singletons. The sequenced sample consisted of PBMCs. All receptors come from a man aged 45-65 years in good health and CMV-seropositive. CDR3s include the opening cysteine and the closing phenylalanine or tryptophan. Fields, in order: clone size, J gene, D gene, V gene, CDR3 DNA, CDR3 protein. A D gene is named only where the DNA matches it firmly. Some rows have no size entry. The others give once, few or many, or a class for an expanded clone.

- TRBJ1-5 TRBD1 TRBV9 TGTGCCAGCAGCACCCGACAGGGGAGGCCCCAGCCCCAGCATTTT CASSTRQGRPQPQHF
- TRBJ1-5 - TRBV2 TGTGCCAGCAGTGATTGGACAGTAAATCAGCCCCAGCATTTT CASSDWTVNQPQHF
- TRBJ2-5 TRBD1 TRBV5-6 TGTGCCAGCAGCTCCGACAGGGGCCCAGAGACCCAGTACTTC CASSSDRGPETQYF
- TRBJ2-2 TRBD1 TRBV5-1 TGCGCCAGCAGCCTCTACTCCGGGACAGGGCCCGGGGAGCTGTTTTTT CASSLYSGTGPGELFF
once TRBJ1-6 - TRBV21-1 TGTGCCAGCAATAGGACAGATGAGGGATCACCCCTCCACTTT CASNRTDEGSPLHF
- TRBJ1-2 - TRBV6-6 TGTGCCAGCAGTTACGACAGGCTAGTTGGCTACACCTTC CASSYDRLVGYTF
- TRBJ2-3 TRBD1 TRBV6-5 TGTGCCACCGGGACAGGGGCTCCGGATACGCAGTATTTT CATGTGAPDTQYF
- TRBJ1-5 - TRBV15 TGTGCCACCGCGGCAGGGTATATCAATCAGCCCCAGCATTTT CATAAGYINQPQHF
- TRBJ2-7 - TRBV11-2 TGTGCCAGCAGCTTAGATCAAGGGAGCTCCTACGAGCAGTACTTC CASSLDQGSSYEQYF
- TRBJ2-3 - TRBV19 TGTGCCAGTAGTATAGACAGGGTCCACACAGATACGCAGTATTTT CASSIDRVHTDTQYF
few TRBJ2-1 TRBD2 TRBV19 TGTGCCAGTAATTGGGCGGGAGGGCCTAATGAGCAGTTCTTC CASNWAGGPNEQFF
- TRBJ2-3 TRBD2 TRBV27 TGTGCCAGCAGTCCCCTACCGGGACTAGCGGGAGACACACACACAGATACGCAGTATTTT CASSPLPGLAGDTHTDTQYF
- TRBJ2-4 - TRBV27 TGTGCCAGCAGTTTTTCCCGGGAGTCGGGAAACATTCAGTACTTC CASSFSRESGNIQYF
- TRBJ1-3 TRBD1 TRBV19 TGTGCCAGTAAAACGACAGGGGGCAGTGGAAACACCATATATTTT CASKTTGGSGNTIYF
- TRBJ1-1 - TRBV11-2 TGTGCCAGCAGCTTAGATCCAGGATCTGAAGCTTTCTTT CASSLDPGSEAFF
- TRBJ2-2 - TRBV5-6 TGTGCCAGCAGCTTGCCACTCGCCACCGGGGAGCTGTTTTTT CASSLPLATGELFF
- TRBJ1-4 TRBD1 TRBV14 TGTGCCAGCAGCAACCAGGGGGCAGGTGAAAAACTGTTTTTT CASSNQGAGEKLFF
- TRBJ2-3 TRBD1 TRBV9 TGTGCCAGCAGCGTGAGACAGGGTTCAGATACGCAGTATTTT CASSVRQGSDTQYF
- TRBJ1-6 TRBD1 TRBV7-9 TGTGCCAGCAGCTGGGACAGGGGTAACGGTTCACCCCTCCACTTT CASSWDRGNGSPLHF
- TRBJ1-5 - TRBV21-1 TGTGCCAGCAGCAAAGCACGGGGGGGCGGGAATAGCAATCAGCCCCAGCATTTT CASSKARGGGNSNQPQHF
- TRBJ1-3 - TRBV27 TGTGCCAGCAGTCCTGCCGGGCGGACTCTAACTGGAAACACCATATATTTT CASSPAGRTLTGNTIYF
- TRBJ2-1 TRBD2 TRBV19 TGTGCCAGTAGTATAGCGGGGGGTACAAATGAGCAGTTCTTC CASSIAGGTNEQFF
once TRBJ1-1 TRBD1 TRBV10-2 TGCGCCAGCAGTGACCCGGGACAGCCGAACACTGAAGCTTTCTTT CASSDPGQPNTEAFF
- TRBJ2-3 - TRBV5-1 TGCGCCAGCAGCTCCCGACAGTCCACAGATACGCAGTATTTT CASSSRQSTDTQYF
- TRBJ1-1 - TRBV6-1 TGTGCCAGCAATGAGACAGCCTCCCTTGAAGCTTTCTTT CASNETASLEAFF
- TRBJ2-5 TRBD1 TRBV19 TGTGCCAGTAGTACGGGACAGGAAGTCCGCGAGACCCAGTACTTC CASSTGQEVRETQYF
- TRBJ1-1 TRBD1 TRBV7-8 TGTGCCAGCAGCTGGACAGGGGTCACTGAAGCTTTCTTT CASSWTGVTEAFF
once TRBJ2-2 - TRBV7-6 TGTGCCAGCAGCTTAAGGAATAGGGGGACCGGGGAGCTGTTTTTT CASSLRNRGTGELFF
- TRBJ1-2 - TRBV19 TGTGCCAGTAGCCTCGGGGGGCGGCTGAGTGGCTACACCTTC CASSLGGRLSGYTF
- TRBJ2-7 TRBD2 TRBV7-2 TGTGCCAGCAGCTTCGGGAGCGGGGGACCAGCCTACGAGCAGTACTTC CASSFGSGGPAYEQYF